This section outlines one T cell receptor (beta chain) sequence together with its context. Some clones are missing from TCRdb's copy, which holds only in-frame ones; the method was immunoSEQ multiplex PCR. The profile shows 60,000 to 80,000 clones, approximately 80% of them singletons. The entry originates in a study of blood T cell repertoires in COVID-19. CDR3 length equals 12 residues. Germline V CDR1 and CDR2: WSHSY, SAAADI. V lost 1 base, J lost 7 bases, and 7 bases lay in between. Source material: PBMCs or T cells enriched from blood (not recorded which). The origin of this receptor is a woman aged 35 to 49 with acute COVID-19. The chain couples TRBV10-2 to TRBJ1-2; D call uncertain. The CDR3 here is CASSELEFGYTF. The CDR3 DNA is TGCGCCAGCAGTGAGTTGGAGTTTGGCTACACCTTC.